This T cell receptor (beta chain) was retrieved from a study of technical replicates of blood from several donors. Assay used: immunoSEQ multiplex PCR; TCRdb lists only in-frame clones, some missing. The sample records approximately 75,000 clones, 95% to 98% being singletons. The germline V gene encodes CDR1 MNHNS and CDR2 SASEGT. V was trimmed by 0 bases and J by 4 bases, leaving 12 bases between them. This CDR3 is built from 15 residues. This chain links TRBV6-1 with TRBJ1-2; D is uncertain. Sequencing was done on a sample of T cells isolated from PBMCs. The clonotype comes from a human donor in good health. The CDR3 DNA follows: TGTGCCAGCAGTGAAGCGCCGTCCGGGTTCTATGGCTACACCTTC. Translation gives CASSEAPSGFYGYTF.